This is a list of T cell receptor beta chains from one sample in a study of blood T cells in healthy people across ages. Using its own MiXCR run on the 5' RACE reads, TCRdb lists one record per CDR3 protein. The sample carries hundreds of thousands of distinct CDR3 sequences, approximately 49% recorded once. Sequenced sample: blood. Source of these receptors: a woman aged 55-75 years in good health. The CDR3 runs from the conserved cysteine through the conserved F or W. D genes are given only for firm matches. Not every row has a clone size; where given, it reads once, few, many or a size class.

v_call	d_call	clone_size	j_call	cdr3_nt	cdr3_aa
TRBV4-1	-	many	TRBJ1-2	TGCGCCAGCAGCCTCCCCGGGGGTTCCGATGGCTACACCTTC	CASSLPGGSDGYTF
TRBV29-1	-	few	TRBJ2-7	TGCAGCGTTGAGACAGAGGCCTACGAGCAGTACTTC	CSVETEAYEQYF
TRBV6-1	TRBD1	many	TRBJ2-1	TGTGCCAGCATCAGGACAGGGGGTTACAATGAGCAGTTCTTC	CASIRTGGYNEQFF
TRBV19	-	-	TRBJ1-5	TGTGCCAGTACAGAAAGGTATAGCAATCAGCCCCAGCATTTT	CASTERYSNQPQHF
TRBV24-1	TRBD2	-	TRBJ2-3	TGTGCCACCAGTGATTTCGCTAGCGGGACTCCAGATACGCAGTATTTT	CATSDFASGTPDTQYF
TRBV2	TRBD1	-	TRBJ1-4	TGTGCCAGCACAAAACAGGGGGGGAATGAAAAACTGTTTTTT	CASTKQGGNEKLFF
TRBV7-9	TRBD2	few	TRBJ2-5	TGTGCCAGTGGGGGGGTAGAGACCCAGTACTTC	CASGGVETQYF
TRBV6-2/TRBV6-3	TRBD2	-	TRBJ2-5	TGTGCCAGCAACAGACTAGCGGAAGAGACCCAGTACTTC	CASNRLAEETQYF
TRBV7-2	-	-	TRBJ1-2	TGTGCCAGCCGCTCGCGGGCTGGTTATGGCTACACCTTC	CASRSRAGYGYTF
TRBV28	TRBD1	-	TRBJ2-7	TGTGCCAGCAGTTTATGGGTCCTCAGGGGGAGCTCCTACGAGCAGTACTTC	CASSLWVLRGSSYEQYF
TRBV5-1	TRBD1	-	TRBJ1-5	TGCGCCAGCAGCTTGGAGGGGGGACAGGGGAATTTTCAGCCCCAGCATTTT	CASSLEGGQGNFQPQHF
TRBV27	-	-	TRBJ2-6	TGTGCCACTACGACCGCCAACGGGGCCAACGTCCTGACTTTC	CATTTANGANVLTF
TRBV9	TRBD1	few	TRBJ1-1	TGTGCCAGCAGCGGAGGACAGGGGGCATGGGACACTGAAGCTTTCTTT	CASSGGQGAWDTEAFF
TRBV28	TRBD1	-	TRBJ1-2	TGTGCCAGCAGTGCGGGACAGGGTAGGGGCTACACCTTC	CASSAGQGRGYTF
TRBV30	TRBD2	-	TRBJ2-6	TGTGCCTGGAGTGGGGGAGGGGCTGGGGCCAACGTCCTGACTTTC	CAWSGGGAGANVLTF
TRBV7-3	-	few	TRBJ2-1	TGTGCCAGCAGCCCCAACCTAATAAGCTCCTACAATGAGCAGTTCTTC	CASSPNLISSYNEQFF
TRBV7-2	-	few	TRBJ2-5	TGTGCCAGCAGCTTAGGCCCGTCGATTGGGCAAGAGACCCAGTACTTC	CASSLGPSIGQETQYF
TRBV29-1	-	few	TRBJ1-2	TGCAGCGTTGAAGAACGGGGACGGGTGGGAAACTATGGCTACACCTTC	CSVEERGRVGNYGYTF